This passage covers 7 T cell receptor beta chains from one sample sequenced in a study of T cells in Graves' hyperthyroidism and ophthalmopathy. Amplification of TCR beta CDR3 regions used RNA as the template. RT-PCR in the first round (using the HTBI primer set) targeted the TCR CDR3. Using its own MiXCR run on the multiplex PCR reads, TCRdb lists one record per CDR3 protein. The sample carries roughly 250,000 distinct CDR3 sequences, about 20% recorded once. What was sequenced was blood. All receptors come from a man aged 30-40 years with Graves' ophthalmopathy.

This clonotype appeared many times. J is TRBJ2-2 and V is TRBV2; D may match TRBD1 or TRBD2 (6 bases each). This CDR3 contains 15 residues. V lost 6 bases to trimming and J lost 6 bases, with 17 bases between them. Germline V lookup: CDR1 SNHLY, CDR2 FYNNEI. The CDR3 nucleotides read TGTGCCAGCAGCCGGGACAACGGGAGCCCCGGGGAGCTGTTTTTT. As protein: CASSRDNGSPGELFF.

The chain employs TRBV3-1 and TRBJ1-4; 11 bases align to TRBD1. The length of the CDR3 is 16 residues. CDR1 is LGHDT and CDR2 is YNNKEL in the germline V gene (reference sequence). V lost 1 base, J lost 10 bases, and 8 bases stayed unmatched. CDR3 coding DNA: TGTGCCAGCAGCCAAGCTAGGACAGGGGGCGCGGGAAAACTGTTTTTT. Encoded protein: CASSQARTGGAGKLFF.

Many counts were recorded for this clonotype. The chain carries TRBV7-6 and TRBJ2-7; tentative D call: TRBD1 (5 bases). V lost 2 bases to trimming and J lost 3 bases, with 11 bases between them. Germline values: CDR1 SGHVS, CDR2 FNYEAQ. The CDR3 has 14 residues. Here the CDR3 DNA reads TGTGCCAGCAGCTTAAAGTCAGGGAACTACGAGCAGTACTTC. This encodes CASSLKSGNYEQYF.

The chain uses TRBV3-1 and TRBJ1-6; weak D call: TRBD1 (5 bases). The CDR3 consists of 15 residues. Germline lookup yields CDR1 LGHDT and CDR2 YNNKEL (reference sequence). The V and J ends lost 1 base and 10 bases respectively, with 14 bases between them. The CDR3 is CASSQAMTAQSPLHF. The CDR3 bases are TGTGCCAGCAGCCAAGCCATGACAGCTCAGTCACCCCTCCACTTT.

The J gene is TRBJ1-2, the V gene TRBV11-2; D is possibly TRBD1 (5 bases). The CDR3 runs 16 residues. V was shortened by 1 base and J by 3 bases, with 15 bases between the two germline ends. Germline V gives CDR1 SGHAT, CDR2 FQNNGV. The DNA of the CDR3 is TGTGCCAGCAGCTTAGTCGGCAGGGTCGGCGACTATGGCTACACCTTC. Translation gives CASSLVGRVGDYGYTF.

This clonotype was seen only a few times. This rearrangement joins TRBV5-1 to TRBJ2-5; no firm D call. The CDR3 is 13 residues long. Looked up from germline, CDR1 is SGHRS and CDR2 is YFSETQ. V was cut by 1 base and J by 5 bases, with 9 bases left in between. CDR3 in amino acids: CASSLYVGETQYF. For the CDR3, the DNA is TGCGCCAGCAGCTTGTATGTTGGGGAGACCCAGTACTTC.

CDR3 in amino acids: CASARGVLYEQFF. The CDR3 DNA follows: TGTGCCAGCGCCAGGGGAGTATTGTATGAGCAGTTCTTC. V gene TRBV7-2 combines with J gene TRBJ2-1; D is possibly TRBD1 (6 bases). V was shortened by 8 bases and J by 8 bases, with 16 bases between the two germline ends. The germline gives CDR1 SGHTA, CDR2 FQGNSA. There are 13 residues in the CDR3. Full variable domain (remainder filled in from reference TRBV7-2 and TRBJ2-1): GAGVSQSPSNKVTEKGKDVELRCDPISGHTALYWYRQSLGQGLEFLIYFQGNSAPDKSGLPSDRFSAERTGGSVSTLTIQRTQQEDSAVYLCASARGVLYEQFFGPGTRLTVL.